Presented here are 19 T cell receptor beta chains from one specimen sequenced in a study of blood T cell repertoires in COVID-19. Libraries were prepared by immunoSEQ multiplex PCR; TCRdb keeps only in-frame clonotypes and omits some of them. The table shows about 97,000 clones, with approximately 86% occurring only once. The sequenced material came from peripheral blood. The receptors were sampled from a woman aged 50 to 65 with COVID-19, enrolled during active disease.

This chain connects TRBV2 to TRBJ2-1; perhaps TRBD2 as D (5 bases). Looked up from germline, CDR1 is SNHLY and CDR2 is FYNNEI. V lost 6 bases to trimming and J lost 4 bases, with 16 bases between them. This CDR3 is 15 amino acids long. CDR3 loop: CASREWESGYNEQFF. Written as DNA, the CDR3 is TGTGCCAGCAGAGAATGGGAGTCGGGATACAATGAGCAGTTCTTC.

The sample holds one count of this clone. V usage is TRBV27 and J usage is TRBJ1-2; weak D call: TRBD1 (5 bases). Germline V gene lookup returns CDR1 MNHEY and CDR2 SMNVEV (reference sequence). Between the trimmed V and J ends, which lost 2 bases and 4 bases, there was a span of 14 bases. The CDR3 consists of 15 residues. CDR3 sequence reads: CASSLGGGGGYGYTF. CDR3 coding DNA: TGTGCCAGCAGTTTAGGGGGTGGGGGAGGCTATGGCTACACCTTC.

V gene TRBV6-5 combines with J gene TRBJ2-1, with TRBD1 matching over 7 bases. V lost 5 bases, J lost 4 bases, and 2 bases stayed unmatched. The germline gives CDR1 MNHEY, CDR2 SVGAGI. The CDR3 runs 13 residues. The CDR3 is CASSRGQYNEQFF. The DNA for the CDR3 is TGTGCCAGCAGTAGGGGACAGTACAATGAGCAGTTCTTC.

The rearrangement links TRBV18 to TRBJ2-2; D not certain. Trimming pared 0 bases from V and 0 bases from J, leaving 8 bases between. The CDR3 is 16 amino acids. Germline CDR1 and CDR2: KGHSH and LQKENI. CDR3 sequence reads: CASSPPSTANTGELFF. CDR3 DNA sequence: TGTGCCAGCTCACCACCGAGCACAGCGAACACCGGGGAGCTGTTTTTT.

J is TRBJ1-4 and V is TRBV5-1; 10 nucleotides match TRBD1. This CDR3 comprises 14 residues. Germline CDR1 is SGHRS and CDR2 is YFSETQ. Trimming at V came to 5 bases and at J to 7 bases, leaving 5 bases not matched to a gene. CDR3 sequence: CASRKGQGGEKLFF. CDR3 coding DNA: TGCGCCAGCAGGAAAGGACAGGGGGGTGAAAAACTGTTTTTT.

The J gene is TRBJ1-4, the V gene TRBV5-4; 10 nucleotides match TRBD1. In germline, CDR1 is SGHNT, CDR2 YYREEE (reference sequence). The CDR3 is made up of 14 amino acids. The trim removed 0 bases at V and 7 bases at J, leaving 0 bases unmatched. The DNA of the CDR3 is TGTGCCAGCAGCTTGGGGACAGGGGGTGAAAAACTGTTTTTT. Its translation is CASSLGTGGEKLFF.

The J gene is TRBJ2-5, the V gene TRBV18, with D maybe TRBD2 (6 bases). The V and J ends lost 0 bases and 4 bases respectively, with 6 bases between them. This CDR3 contains 13 residues. CDR1 and CDR2 (germline): KGHSH, LQKENI. CDR3 sequence reads: CASSPPGGETQYF. CDR3 in DNA: TGTGCCAGCTCACCACCGGGGGGAGAGACCCAGTACTTC.

V is TRBV3-1 (or the pseudogene TRBV3-2) and J is TRBJ2-2; 7 nucleotides line up with TRBD2. V lost 2 bases to trimming and J lost 1 base; unmatched junction nucleotides: 1. The CDR3 length is 15 residues. In germline, CDR1 is LGHDT, CDR2 YNNKEL (reference sequence). In DNA, the CDR3 is TGTGCCAGCAGCCAATCTAGCGGGAACACCGGGGAGCTGTTTTTT. It codes for CASSQSSGNTGELFF.

The V and J genes are TRBV6-1 and TRBJ2-3; D gene ambiguous. CDR3 length: 14 amino acids. The germline V gene encodes CDR1 MNHNS and CDR2 SASEGT. Trimming cost V 6 bases and J 1 base, with 11 bases left between them. CDR3: CASSHPRGTDTQYF. As DNA, the CDR3 is TGTGCCAGCAGCCACCCCCGGGGCACAGATACGCAGTATTTT.

The rearrangement joins TRBV4-1 to TRBJ1-3; TRBD1 is a possible D gene (6 bases). The germline V gene has CDR1 MGHRA and CDR2 YSYEKL. The CDR3 is 19 residues long. The ends were cut back, 0 bases at V and 3 bases at J, with 21 bases in the middle. The CDR3 DNA reads TGCGCCAGCAGCCAAGATTTCGTAGGGGGGGCGGGTAATGGAAACACCATATATTTT. Amino acids: CASSQDFVGGAGNGNTIYF.

The V call is TRBV4-1, the J call TRBJ2-7; 10 nucleotides agree with TRBD1. The CDR3 totals 17 residues. The germline V gene encodes CDR1 MGHRA and CDR2 YSYEKL. Trimming took 0 bases from V and 3 from J; bases not matched to a gene: 8. The CDR3 loop is CASSQDWGTGAVYEQYF. The CDR3 nucleotides read TGCGCCAGCAGCCAAGATTGGGGGACAGGGGCAGTCTACGAGCAGTACTTC.

This clone was observed a single time. The chain recombines TRBV2 with TRBJ1-2; D call uncertain. CDR1 SNHLY and CDR2 FYNNEI come from the germline V gene. V lost 6 bases and J lost 4, with 9 bases in between. The CDR3 extends over 12 amino acids. The CDR3 DNA follows: TGTGCCAGCAGGCGGATCCTCTATGGCTACACCTTC. The encoded protein is CASRRILYGYTF.

The genes are TRBV4-3 and TRBJ1-3, with a tentative D call TRBD1 (6 bases). CDR1 and CDR2 (germline): LGHNA, YSLEER. V lost 5 bases and J lost 0, with 11 bases in between. CDR3 size: 15 residues. DNA of the CDR3: TGCGCCAGCAGCTCTCGGGACAACTCTGGAAACACCATATATTTT. It translates to CASSSRDNSGNTIYF.

The chain combines TRBV6-5 with TRBJ2-7, with D perhaps matching TRBD2 (5 bases). V shed 7 bases and J shed 4 bases, with 14 bases lying between them. The CDR3 contains 13 residues. Germline CDR1 is MNHEY and CDR2 is SVGAGI. CDR3 protein: CASNSGAPYEQYF. As DNA, the CDR3 is TGTGCCAGCAACAGCGGTGCACCGTACGAGCAGTACTTC.

J is TRBJ2-7 and V is TRBV7-9, with TRBD2 identical over 7 bases. The CDR3 sequence is 14 residues long. J lost 6 bases, V lost 1 base, and 6 bases had no gene match. Germline CDR1 and CDR2: SEHNR and FQNEAQ (reference sequence). CDR3: CASSLVSREGEQYF. In DNA form, the CDR3 reads TGTGCCAGCAGCTTAGTGTCCAGGGAGGGCGAGCAGTACTTC.

This chain joins TRBV18 and TRBJ2-1; weak D call: TRBD2 (6 bases). The germline V gene encodes CDR1 KGHSH and CDR2 LQKENI. Trimming took off 2 bases at V and 9 bases at J, with 11 bases between the two ends. The CDR3 loop spans 13 amino acids. Written as DNA, the CDR3 is TGTGCCAGCTCACCAGGGGGGTTGGGTGAGCAGTTCTTC. Its translation is CASSPGGLGEQFF.

This chain joins TRBV3-1 (or the pseudogene TRBV3-2) and TRBJ2-1; TRBD1 agrees at 8 bases. This CDR3 is built from 14 residues. The J segment lost 8 bases and the V segment lost 5 bases, leaving 8 bases of the junction unmatched. Germline CDR1 is LGHDT and CDR2 is YNNKEL (reference sequence). For the CDR3, the DNA is TGTGCCAGCAGCACACCGGGACAGGTATATGAGCAGTTCTTC. Residues: CASSTPGQVYEQFF.

The CDR3 DNA sequence: TGTGCCACCAGCCGTAGACAGGGGAGAAACACCATATATTTT. As protein: CATSRRQGRNTIYF. The chain has TRBV15 and TRBJ1-3, with 8 bases fitting TRBD1. The CDR3 covers 14 residues. V shed 5 bases and J 5 bases; nucleotides not matched to a gene: 5. CDR1 is LNHNV and CDR2 is YYDKDF in the germline V gene (reference sequence).

The chain combines TRBV6-5 with TRBJ1-6; D is unclear. The CDR3 runs 15 residues. Germline CDR1 reads MNHEY; CDR2 reads SVGAGI. V lost 7 bases to trimming and J lost 4 bases, with 14 bases between them. CDR3 DNA: TGTGCCAGCACCCGGGAGGCCGATTATAATTCACCCCTCCACTTT. Its translation is CASTREADYNSPLHF.